This T cell receptor (beta chain) was retrieved from a study of beta chain features in type 1 diabetes. Germline-derived CDR1 and CDR2 are MNHEY and SMNVEV (reference sequence). There are 18 residues in the CDR3. V trimming: 4 bases; J trimming: 4 bases; junction bases outside the gene matches: 12. Every bit of the isolated RNA underwent reverse transcription, so sequencing read expressed TCRB transcripts. The data were produced by immunoSEQ multiplex PCR, yet TCRdb's version contains in-frame clones alone and is incomplete. This sample has roughly 14,000 clones, with approximately 69% found just once. Notes on the study in general: Type 1 diabetes patients had TCRB CDR3s that were shorter (moderately but significantly so) in all four CD4+ subsets. Any HLA-type effect on TCRB rearrangement remained unresolved here.

This clone was seen a single time. Its antigen is not identified. The clonotype was recovered from a woman between 18 and 29 years old with type 1 diabetes. The chain carries TRBV27 and TRBJ2-6, with 8 bases aligning to TRBD1. The sequenced material came from stem cell memory CD4+ T cells from blood. The CDR3 DNA reads as TGTGCCAGCAGTTATCCGGGGACAGGTCGATTCGGGGCCAACGTCCTGACTTTC. Amino acids: CASSYPGTGRFGANVLTF. The full variable domain, with the rest looked up from reference TRBV27 and TRBJ2-6, is EAQVTQNPRYLITVTGKKLTVTCSQNMNHEYMSWYRQDPGLGLRQIYYSMNVEVTDKGDVPEGYKVSRKEKRNFPLILESPSPNQTSLYFCASSYPGTGRFGANVLTFGAGSRLTVL.